These T cell receptor beta chains were read from a single sample in a study of control samples from healthy donors and cancer patients. Produced via immunoSEQ multiplex PCR; TCRdb's table is partial and in-frame only. The sample has more than 45,000 clones, about 94% seen once; the top ten hold less than 25%. The specimen was PBMCs. These receptors were taken from a woman in her forties or fifties with head and neck cancer. Both conserved end residues are part of each CDR3. Each record gives: D gene, V gene, clone size, J gene, CDR3 DNA, CDR3 protein. The D gene is left open where the match is weak. Part of the rows lack a size; the others show once, few, many or a class for expanded clones.

>TRBD1|TRBV2|NA|TRBJ2-1
TGTGCCAGCAGGAGAGCACCGGGACAGGGGGACAATGAGCAGTTCTTC
CASRRAPGQGDNEQFF
>TRBD1|TRBV5-5|NA|TRBJ1-2
TGTGCCAGCAGCTACCGGGACAGGGGGGCTAACTATGGCTACACCTTC
CASSYRDRGANYGYTF
>NA|TRBV3-1/TRBV3-2|few|TRBJ2-1
TGTGCCAGCAGCCCCCGGAGCGAGCACAATGAGCAGTTCTTC
CASSPRSEHNEQFF
>NA|TRBV28|NA|TRBJ1-2
TGTGCCAGCAGTTTGTCGGCTTGGGGGCGGCGTGGCTACACCTTC
CASSLSAWGRRGYTF
>TRBD1|TRBV3-1/TRBV3-2|NA|TRBJ1-2
TGTGCCAGCAGCCGACAGGGCGTCGACTATGGCTACACCTTC
CASSRQGVDYGYTF
>TRBD1|TRBV11-2|once|TRBJ1-1
TGTGCCAGCAGTCCCACGGGACAGGGAGGCACTGAAGCTTTCTTT
CASSPTGQGGTEAFF
>NA|TRBV28|once|TRBJ1-2
TGTGCCACCAGAGGGGCCGAAGGAATTTATGGCTACACCTTC
CATRGAEGIYGYTF
>NA|TRBV5-1|NA|TRBJ2-3
TGCGCCAGCAGCTTGGCCAAAGGGGCGCCCACAGATACGCAGTATTTT
CASSLAKGAPTDTQYF
>NA|TRBV2|NA|TRBJ1-1
TGTGCCAGCAGCTCCAGGGTCGGCACTGAAGCTTTCTTT
CASSSRVGTEAFF
>NA|TRBV6-6|NA|TRBJ1-2
TGTGCCAGCAGTCCCCGGGAGGTTGATTATGGCTACACCTTC
CASSPREVDYGYTF
>NA|TRBV18|once|TRBJ1-2
TGTGCCAGCTCATATGCAGGGAACTATGGCTACACCTTC
CASSYAGNYGYTF
>TRBD2|TRBV9|once|TRBJ2-2
TGTGCCAGCAGCACTCCGGTACTAGCGGGGAACACCGGGGAGCTGTTTTTT
CASSTPVLAGNTGELFF
>NA|TRBV28|NA|TRBJ1-6
TGTGCCAGCAGTTTATTACCAGGCACAGGCTCACCCCTCCACTTT
CASSLLPGTGSPLHF
>TRBD2|TRBV6-8|NA|TRBJ2-3
TGTGCCAGACTTCTCGGACTAGCGGAAGATACGCAGTATTTT
CARLLGLAEDTQYF
>NA|TRBV6-2/TRBV6-3|NA|TRBJ2-7
TGTGCCAGCAGTTCCCTCCCGGGAGTTCACTACGAGCAGTACTTC
CASSSLPGVHYEQYF
>TRBD1|TRBV19|NA|TRBJ2-2
TGTGCCAGTGGAGGGCGGGGACAGGGGATTGCGAACGGGGAGCTGTTTTTT
CASGGRGQGIANGELFF
>NA|TRBV27|NA|TRBJ1-1
TGTGCCAGCAGTTTAAGGAGGGACTTCACTGAAGCTTTCTTT
CASSLRRDFTEAFF
>NA|TRBV3-1/TRBV3-2|once|TRBJ2-7
TGTGCCAGCAGCCAGACACCGGAAGTCGACTTCTACGAGCAGTACTTC
CASSQTPEVDFYEQYF
>TRBD1|TRBV11-2|NA|TRBJ1-2
TGTGCCAGCAGCCTGGGACAGGGGTCCCCCTATGGCTACACCTTC
CASSLGQGSPYGYTF
>NA|TRBV4-1|NA|TRBJ1-1
TGCGCCAGCAGCCAAGTTAACCCGAACACTGAAGCTTTCTTT
CASSQVNPNTEAFF
>NA|TRBV12-3/TRBV12-4|NA|TRBJ2-7
TGTGCCAGCAGCGACGGACAGAACTACGAGCAGTACTTC
CASSDGQNYEQYF
>TRBD1|TRBV5-6|NA|TRBJ1-4
TGTGCCAGCAGCCGGACAGGAAATAATGAAAAACTGTTTTTT
CASSRTGNNEKLFF
>NA|TRBV19|once|TRBJ1-4
TGTGCCAGTAGTATGGGCAGGGGTGAAAAACTGTTTTTT
CASSMGRGEKLFF
>NA|TRBV7-2|NA|TRBJ2-5
TGTGCCAGCAGCTTAGGCTGGGGGTCGTTCTACTTC
CASSLGWGSFYF
>NA|TRBV3-1/TRBV3-2|NA|TRBJ1-1
TGTGCCAGCAGCCAAGATTTAGGGGGGGCGGGCACTGAAGCTTTCTTT
CASSQDLGGAGTEAFF
>TRBD2|TRBV4-3|NA|TRBJ2-1
TGCGCCACCCGCCGTCCGGGCCGACTAGCGGGGAACAGCTCCTACAATGAGCAGTTCTTC
CATRRPGRLAGNSSYNEQFF